These 16 T cell receptor beta chains were sequenced from one sample in a study of blood T cell repertoires in COVID-19. TCRdb's table, derived via immunoSEQ multiplex PCR, lists solely in-frame clones and lacks some. This table holds around 100,000 clones, roughly 90% found once. Sequenced material: peripheral blood. These receptors were taken from a woman aged 55-75 years with acute or convalescent COVID-19.

This clone was seen a single time. This chain joins TRBV19 and TRBJ1-5, with D unclear. The CDR3 sequence is 16 residues long. V gave up 7 bases and J gave up 2 bases, with 18 bases separating them. Germline CDR1 LNHDA, CDR2 SQIVND (reference sequence). CDR3 bases: TGTGCCAGTACCTCTCGGCGGGCTTCGGGCAATCAGCCCCAGCATTTT. Translating it yields CASTSRRASGNQPQHF.

The V gene is TRBV28, the J gene TRBJ2-1; D possibly corresponds to TRBD1 (6 bases). CDR1 and CDR2 (germline): MDHEN, SYDVKM. V was clipped by 7 bases and J by 3 bases, with 19 bases between them. This CDR3 comprises 16 residues. For the CDR3, the DNA is TGTGCCAGCACCTTGTCCGGGACACAGGGCTACAATGAGCAGTTCTTC. It codes for CASTLSGTQGYNEQFF.

The J gene is TRBJ2-1, the V gene TRBV5-1, with D uncertain. Germline CDR1 is SGHRS and CDR2 is YFSETQ. Trimming stripped 2 bases from V and 1 base from J, with 10 bases between. The CDR3 loop spans 15 amino acids. As DNA, the CDR3 is TGCGCCAGCAGCTTATCACCCAGGTCCTACAATGAGCAGTTCTTC. Protein product: CASSLSPRSYNEQFF.

The chain is built from TRBV28 and TRBJ1-2; 8 bases line up with TRBD1. CDR3 length: 14 residues. J gave up 6 bases and V 5 bases, and 8 bases lay outside the gene matches. Germline assignment: CDR1 MDHEN and CDR2 SYDVKM. CDR3 in DNA: TGTGCCAGCAGTCTACAGGGGGGGAGAGATGGCTACACCTTC. It yields the protein CASSLQGGRDGYTF.

The chain joins TRBV3-1 (or the pseudogene TRBV3-2) to TRBJ1-2; 7 bases are a match to TRBD1. CDR3 length equals 13 residues. CDR1 is LGHDT and CDR2 is YNNKEL in the germline V gene (reference sequence). The junction had 6 bases not matched to a gene; V was cut back by 3 bases and J by 8 bases. DNA of the CDR3: TGTGCCAGCAGCCAGAGAGGGGGCGGCGGCTACACCTTC. It encodes CASSQRGGGGYTF.

The chain links TRBV5-4 to TRBJ2-3; 14 bases match TRBD2. This CDR3 contains 16 residues. The V and J ends lost 4 bases and 4 bases, in that order; junction bases with no gene match: 5. The germline V gene has CDR1 SGHNT and CDR2 YYREEE (reference sequence). This chain's CDR3 is CASSAGLAGGADTQYF. The DNA for the CDR3 is TGTGCCAGCAGCGCTGGACTAGCGGGAGGAGCAGATACGCAGTATTTT.

The chain employs TRBV4-1 and TRBJ1-2, with 9 bases lining up with TRBD1. This CDR3 is built from 15 residues. CDR1 and CDR2 (germline): MGHRA, YSYEKL. V shed 6 bases and J 5 bases; nucleotides not matched to a gene: 10. CDR3 residues: CASSITGTGLYGYTF. CDR3 DNA sequence: TGCGCCAGCAGTATAACCGGGACAGGGCTTTATGGCTACACCTTC.

The rearrangement joins TRBV5-1 to TRBJ2-5; possibly TRBD2 for D (6 bases). V was pared by 7 bases and J by 2 bases, with 15 bases between. This CDR3 spans 14 amino acids. Germline CDR1 SGHRS, CDR2 YFSETQ. CDR3 residues: CASGQDYAQETQYF. The CDR3 nucleotides are TGCGCCAGCGGCCAGGACTACGCTCAAGAGACCCAGTACTTC. The full variable domain, its missing parts supplied by reference TRBV5-1 and TRBJ2-5, is KAGVTQTPRYLIKTRGQQVTLSCSPISGHRSVSWYQQTPGQGLQFLFEYFSETQRNKGNFPGRFSGRQFSNSRSEMNVSTLELGDSALYLCASGQDYAQETQYFGPGTRLLVL.

A few counts support this clone. The chain combines TRBV19 with TRBJ2-1, with 12 bases that match TRBD2. This CDR3 has 15 residues. V lost 2 bases to trimming and J lost 6 bases; unmatched junction nucleotides: 2. Germline V gene sequence: CDR1 LNHDA, CDR2 SQIVND (reference sequence). In DNA, the CDR3 is TGTGCCAGTAGTATATTGACTAGCGGGAGCAATGAGCAGTTCTTC. It translates to CASSILTSGSNEQFF.

This sequence joins TRBV3-1 (or the pseudogene TRBV3-2) and TRBJ1-2, with D possibly TRBD1 on 5 matching bases. Trimming cost V 0 bases and J 7 bases, with 12 bases left between them. Germline V gene lookup returns CDR1 LGHDT and CDR2 YNNKEL (reference sequence). This CDR3 has 14 residues. CDR3 sequence reads: CASSQEGGLRGYTF. The CDR3 coding sequence is TGTGCCAGCAGCCAAGAGGGGGGTCTTCGTGGCTACACCTTC.

This rearrangement joins TRBV7-9 to TRBJ1-4; D is perhaps TRBD1 (6 bases). There are 14 residues in the CDR3. V lost 5 bases and J 8 bases, leaving 15 bases between the germline ends. Looked up from germline, CDR1 is SEHNR and CDR2 is FQNEAQ (reference sequence). The CDR3 coding sequence is TGTGCCAGCAGCCCGGGACGGGGGGCGGAAAAACTGTTTTTT. It is translated as CASSPGRGAEKLFF.

V is TRBV28 and J is TRBJ2-1, with 8 bases that match TRBD2. Germline trimming cut 6 bases from V and 6 bases from J; bases unmatched to any gene: 13. The CDR3 is 16 residues long. Germline loops: CDR1 MDHEN, CDR2 SYDVKM. The CDR3, as DNA: TGTGCCAGCAGATTTAGCGGGAAACTCCTACTCAATGAGCAGTTCTTC. Its protein product is CASRFSGKLLLNEQFF.

About this clone itself: Germline and junction disagree at one end, which may indicate a read error. This chain connects TRBV7-7 to TRBJ1-3, with a tentative D call TRBD1 (6 bases). The CDR3 contains 18 residues. Germline CDR1 SSHAT, CDR2 FNYEAQ (reference sequence). Here the CDR3 reads CASSLTPPGALSGNTIYF. The CDR3 DNA is TGTGCTAGCAGCTTAACCCCGCCAGGGGCCCTCTCTGGAAACACCATATATTTT.

This clone was seen just once. The V call is TRBV7-9, the J call TRBJ1-6, with 7 nucleotides matching TRBD1. Germline lookup yields CDR1 SEHNR and CDR2 FQNEAQ (reference sequence). CDR3 length: 14 residues. V trimming: 5 bases; J trimming: 3 bases; junction bases outside the gene matches: 1. The CDR3, as DNA: TGTGCCAGCAGCCGACAGGGCTATAATTCACCCCTCCACTTT. Encoded protein: CASSRQGYNSPLHF.

DNA for the CDR3: TGTGCCAGCAAAAGTTCTCCCTCGACAACCTCACCCCTCCACTTT. Protein sequence: CASKSSPSTTSPLHF. The V call is TRBV3-1 (or the pseudogene TRBV3-2), the J call TRBJ1-6; D is uncertain. The CDR3 length is 15 residues. Germline assignment: CDR1 LGHDT and CDR2 YNNKEL (reference sequence). Deletions cut 7 bases from V and 10 bases from J, with 20 bases between.

V gene TRBV6-5 combines with J gene TRBJ1-1; TRBD1 matches 10 bases. The V gene's germline CDR1 is MNHEY and CDR2 SVGAGI. The CDR3 contains 14 residues. Unmatched junction bases numbered 6, after V lost 5 bases and J lost 6 bases. CDR3 loop: CASSQPGQGPEAFF. The CDR3 coding sequence is TGTGCCAGCAGTCAACCGGGACAGGGGCCTGAAGCTTTCTTT.